A selection of T cell receptor beta chains follows, all from one sample in a study of glioma-infiltrating T cells. One entry per CDR3 protein, called by TCRdb with MiXCR from the multiplex PCR reads. The sample contains around 130,000 distinct CDR3 sequences, about 22% of which appear only once. The specimen sequenced was glioma tissue, nonneoplastic brain tissue, or PBMCs (not recorded which). Source of these receptors: a human donor with low-grade glioma or glioblastoma, undergoing nonglioma brain surgery, or in good health (not recorded which). CDR3s leave out the opening cysteine and the closing phenylalanine or tryptophan.

j_gene: TRBJ1-4; v_gene: TRBV4-1; CDR3aa: ASSSSPRQGSEKLF
j_gene: TRBJ2-1; v_gene: TRBV6-6; CDR3aa: ASSYWDLSFYNEQF
j_gene: TRBJ2-1; v_gene: TRBV29-1; CDR3aa: SVDRVDNEQF
j_gene: TRBJ2-5; v_gene: TRBV28; CDR3aa: ASSLSAGGEETQY
j_gene: TRBJ1-2; v_gene: TRBV4-1; CDR3aa: ASSQEKGGNYGYT
j_gene: TRBJ2-5; v_gene: TRBV7-2; CDR3aa: ASSLAAQGATETQY
j_gene: TRBJ1-1; v_gene: TRBV12-3/TRBV12-4; CDR3aa: ASTYRGEMNTEAF
j_gene: TRBJ1-2; v_gene: TRBV4-1; CDR3aa: ASSLSSSRDYT
j_gene: TRBJ1-2; v_gene: TRBV19; CDR3aa: ASSIGPANYGYT
j_gene: TRBJ1-1; v_gene: TRBV7-2; CDR3aa: ASSRQQNTEAF
j_gene: TRBJ1-5; v_gene: TRBV28; CDR3aa: ASSVKGQPQH
j_gene: TRBJ1-2; v_gene: TRBV20-1; CDR3aa: SARDEGYGYT
j_gene: TRBJ2-5; v_gene: TRBV7-2; CDR3aa: ASSSPGRARETQY
j_gene: TRBJ2-3; v_gene: TRBV28; CDR3aa: ASNTQGFNTQY
j_gene: TRBJ2-1; v_gene: TRBV2; CDR3aa: ASSDGAGGMNEQF
j_gene: TRBJ1-2; v_gene: TRBV7-2; CDR3aa: ASSLGGPSYGYT
j_gene: TRBJ2-3; v_gene: TRBV20-1; CDR3aa: SAPGQAFTDTQY
j_gene: TRBJ1-5; v_gene: TRBV20-1; CDR3aa: SARDILGGGLDQPQH
j_gene: TRBJ2-1; v_gene: TRBV12-3/TRBV12-4; CDR3aa: ASREASSYNEQF
j_gene: TRBJ2-1; v_gene: TRBV5-1; CDR3aa: ASADERGGEQF
j_gene: TRBJ1-6; v_gene: TRBV12-3/TRBV12-4; CDR3aa: ASSPTGSESPLH
j_gene: TRBJ2-5; v_gene: TRBV20-1; CDR3aa: SARAFDRSGGGETQY
j_gene: TRBJ1-2; v_gene: TRBV24-1; CDR3aa: ATSDRTQGHYGYT
j_gene: TRBJ2-1; v_gene: TRBV4-1; CDR3aa: ASSQGRAYSYNEQF
j_gene: TRBJ2-1; v_gene: TRBV6-5; CDR3aa: ASSLTTDLKDNEQF
j_gene: TRBJ2-1; v_gene: TRBV20-1; CDR3aa: SARELYDRDEQF
j_gene: TRBJ2-3; v_gene: TRBV6-1; CDR3aa: ASIFVGGPTDTQY
j_gene: TRBJ1-5; v_gene: TRBV7-2; CDR3aa: ASSFAGTGDQPQH
j_gene: TRBJ2-2; v_gene: TRBV2; CDR3aa: ASTGNPGELF